The clone carrying this TCR beta chain showed up many times. This record comes from a study of T-cell reconstitution after alpha-beta-depleted transplantation in children. Unique molecular identifiers tagged the TCRbeta library. TCRdb recomputed calls from the PCR reads with MiXCR, one row per CDR3 protein. The sample consists of 250,000 to 350,000 distinct CDR3 sequences, 9.9% of them appearing once. This CDR3 spans 14 amino acids. Per the germline V gene, CDR1 is DFQATT and CDR2 is SNEGSKA (reference sequence). V gave up 1 base and J gave up 6 bases, with 12 bases separating them. The sequence derives from a human donor who donated a stem cell graft to a child with SCID. The source was PBMCs from the stem cell graft donor, collected from the stem cell graft. The J gene is TRBJ2-2, the V gene TRBV20-1, with a tentative D call TRBD1 (5 bases). Here the CDR3 DNA reads TGCAGTGCTAGAGGAGGACAATTAGCCGGGGAGCTGTTTTTT. This gives the protein CSARGGQLAGELFF.